This T cell receptor (beta chain) was observed in a study of blood T cell dynamics during melanoma immunotherapy. A fixed DNA input of about 0.35 ug was used per bulk PBMC sample. Some clones are missing from TCRdb's copy, which holds only in-frame ones; the method was immunoSEQ multiplex PCR. Of several thousand clones in the sample, 88% were seen once. To note about this clone: As yet, its antigen is unknown.

The sample's time point: week 3, after first cycle of checkpoint inhibitor. One draw preceded checkpoint blockade; another followed its first cycle at week 3. Whole-study findings and limits: Disease-control patients' PBMC repertoires became either more clonal or more diverse at W3.

The receptor's source is a human donor with melanoma. The sample was blood, taken from a patient treated with checkpoint blockade.

DNA for the CDR3: TGTGCCAGCAGCTTAACCAGGACAGCGATGAACACTGAAGCTTTCTTT. Translation: CASSLTRTAMNTEAFF. The chain has TRBV7-3 and TRBJ1-1; weak D call: TRBD1 (6 bases). The germline CDR1 and CDR2 sequences are SGHTA and FQGTGA. The CDR3 runs 16 residues. Trimming took 0 bases from V and 0 from J, leaving 11 bases between them.